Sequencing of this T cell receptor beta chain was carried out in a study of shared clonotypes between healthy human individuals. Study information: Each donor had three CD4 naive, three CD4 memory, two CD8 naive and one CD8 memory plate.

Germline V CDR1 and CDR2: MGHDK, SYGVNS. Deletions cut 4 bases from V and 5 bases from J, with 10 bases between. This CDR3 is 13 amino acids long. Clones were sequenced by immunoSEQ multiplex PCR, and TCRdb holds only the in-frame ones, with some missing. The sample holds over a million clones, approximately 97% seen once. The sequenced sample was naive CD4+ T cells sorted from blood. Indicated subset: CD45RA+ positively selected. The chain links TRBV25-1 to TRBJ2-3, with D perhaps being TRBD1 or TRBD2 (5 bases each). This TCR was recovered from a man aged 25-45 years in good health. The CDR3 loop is CASSVRAGDTQYF. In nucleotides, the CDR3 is TGTGCCAGCAGTGTCAGGGCGGGAGATACGCAGTATTTT.